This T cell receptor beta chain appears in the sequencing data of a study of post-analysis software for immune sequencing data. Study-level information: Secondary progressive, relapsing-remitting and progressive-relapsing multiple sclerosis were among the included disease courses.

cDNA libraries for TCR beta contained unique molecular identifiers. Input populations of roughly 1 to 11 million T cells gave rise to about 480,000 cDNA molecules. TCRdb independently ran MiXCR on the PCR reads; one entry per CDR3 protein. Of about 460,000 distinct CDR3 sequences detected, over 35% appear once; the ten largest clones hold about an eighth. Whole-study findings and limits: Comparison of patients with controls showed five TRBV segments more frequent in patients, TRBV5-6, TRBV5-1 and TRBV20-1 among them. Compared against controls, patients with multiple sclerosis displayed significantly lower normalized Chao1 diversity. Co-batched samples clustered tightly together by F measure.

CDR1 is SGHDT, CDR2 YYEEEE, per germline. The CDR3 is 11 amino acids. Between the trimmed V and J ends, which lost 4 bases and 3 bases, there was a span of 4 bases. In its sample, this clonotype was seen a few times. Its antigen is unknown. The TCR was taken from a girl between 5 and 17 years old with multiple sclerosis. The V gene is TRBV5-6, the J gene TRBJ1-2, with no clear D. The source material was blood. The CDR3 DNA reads TGTGCCAGCAGCAACGACTATGGCTACACCTTC. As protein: CASSNDYGYTF.